This entry features one T cell receptor beta chain sequence. Its antigen is unknown. The study profiled TCR beta VDJ and CDR3 using genomic DNA as template. TCRdb used MiXCR to reprocess the reads, holding one entry per CDR3 protein. The table includes about 180,000 distinct CDR3 sequences, around half detected once. The sequenced patients had an expansion of CD8+CD57+ cells seen by flow cytometry. The sample comes from a study of CD8+CD57+ T cells in acquired aplastic anemia. At the level of the study: An average of roughly 3 ug of DNA was obtained from sorted CD4+ and CD8+ cells.

Overall study results and limits: No significant patient-versus-control difference appeared in CD8+ Simpson's diversity. Patients had around 28 CD8+ CDR3 sequences in common with controls (the shared set).

CDR3 size: 15 residues. The germline gives CDR1 MNHEY, CDR2 SMNVEV (reference sequence). Trimming cost V 5 bases and J 2 bases; bases outside gene matches: 8. The J gene is TRBJ2-7, the V gene TRBV27; 8 nucleotides agree with TRBD1. The sequenced material came from sorted CD4+, CD8+, or CD8+CD57+ T cells (not recorded which) from PBMCs. The receptor's source is a human donor with aplastic anemia. CDR3 in amino acids: CASSAQQGGPYEQYF. CDR3 bases: TGTGCCAGCAGTGCCCAACAGGGGGGCCCCTACGAGCAGTACTTC.